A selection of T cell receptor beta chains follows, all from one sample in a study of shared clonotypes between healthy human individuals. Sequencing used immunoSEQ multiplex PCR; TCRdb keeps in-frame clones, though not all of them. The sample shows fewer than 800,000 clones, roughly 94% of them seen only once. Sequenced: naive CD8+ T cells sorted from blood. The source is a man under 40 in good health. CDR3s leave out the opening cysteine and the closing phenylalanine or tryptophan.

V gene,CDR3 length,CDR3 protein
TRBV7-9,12,ASSQPFTNQPQH
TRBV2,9,ASSEGYEQY
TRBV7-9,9,AGQHGDRRF
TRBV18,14,ASSVGTVFNTGELF
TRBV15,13,ATRPDRSSYNEQF
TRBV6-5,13,ASSYSTDRGYEAF
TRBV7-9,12,ASSLEGASEKLF
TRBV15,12,ATSPESGSYEQY
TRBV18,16,ASSPGVSRMRTKNIQY
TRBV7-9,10,ASSFSPYEQY
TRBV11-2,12,ASSLDTANTEAF
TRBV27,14,ASSLLRSLAKNIQY
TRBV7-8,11,ASSWTPYNEQF
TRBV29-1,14,SVGLAGVRSYNEQF
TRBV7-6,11,ASSSSSNQPQH
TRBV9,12,ASSVGGQTGELF
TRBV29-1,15,SASVGSPKRGTGELF
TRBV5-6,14,ASSPGLAGIPGEQY